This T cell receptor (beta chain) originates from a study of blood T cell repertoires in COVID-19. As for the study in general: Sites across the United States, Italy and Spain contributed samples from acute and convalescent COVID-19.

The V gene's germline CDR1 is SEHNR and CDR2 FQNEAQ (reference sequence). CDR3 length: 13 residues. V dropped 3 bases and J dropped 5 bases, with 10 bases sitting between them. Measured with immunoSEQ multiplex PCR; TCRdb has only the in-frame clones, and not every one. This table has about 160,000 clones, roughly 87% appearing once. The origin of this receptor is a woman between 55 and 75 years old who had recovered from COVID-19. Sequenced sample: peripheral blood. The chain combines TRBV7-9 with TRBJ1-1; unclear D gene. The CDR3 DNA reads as TGTGCCAGCAGCTTGTCCATGGAGACTGAAGCTTTCTTT. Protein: CASSLSMETEAFF.